This T cell receptor (beta chain) is drawn from a study of cytomegalovirus exposure and HLA in healthy donors. Study findings and constraints: Common viral pathogens were later found to be apparently linked to several of the most significant clusters.

Comment on this clone: What it binds is unknown.

This PCR relied on a set of 60 Vbeta primers and 13 Jbeta primers. Method: immunoSEQ multiplex PCR; TCRdb's copy keeps in-frame clones and lacks some. The sample has 130,000 to 150,000 clones; 80% are singletons. Sample: PBMCs. This clonotype was obtained from a woman aged 25 to 39 in good health and CMV-seronegative.

CDR3 sequence reads: CASSSPLLVNSYEQYF. CDR3 DNA: TGTGCCAGCAGCTCGCCCTTACTTGTTAACTCCTACGAGCAGTACTTC. The chain uses TRBV7-8 and TRBJ2-7; unclear D gene. This CDR3 region has 16 residues. Germline V gives CDR1 SGHVS, CDR2 FQNEAQ. V lost 4 bases to trimming and J lost 0 bases, with 16 bases between them.